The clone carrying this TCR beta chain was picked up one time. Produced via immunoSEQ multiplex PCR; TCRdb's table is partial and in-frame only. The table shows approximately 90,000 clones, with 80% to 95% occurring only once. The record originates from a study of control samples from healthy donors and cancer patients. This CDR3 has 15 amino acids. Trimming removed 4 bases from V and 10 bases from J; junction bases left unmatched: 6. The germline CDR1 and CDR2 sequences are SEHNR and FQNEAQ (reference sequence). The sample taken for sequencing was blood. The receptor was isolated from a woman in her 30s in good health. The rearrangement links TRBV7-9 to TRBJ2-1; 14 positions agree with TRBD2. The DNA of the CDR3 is TGTGCCAGCAGCTGGCGACTAGCGGGGGGGTTGGAGCAGTTCTTC. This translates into CASSWRLAGGLEQFF.